One and the same sample provided the 30 T cell receptor beta chains below, sequenced in a study of blood T cell repertoires in COVID-19. The method was immunoSEQ multiplex PCR; TCRdb's version includes in-frame clones alone and lacks a portion of them. The table shows about 150,000 clones, with approximately 82% occurring only once. Material: peripheral blood. The receptors originated from a man between 60 and 75 years old who had recovered from COVID-19.

This clone has just a few counts. This rearrangement joins TRBV20-1 to TRBJ2-5, with D maybe TRBD2 (6 bases). The CDR3 is made up of 13 amino acids. Germline V gene sequence: CDR1 DFQATT, CDR2 SNEGSKA (reference sequence). Trimming pared 3 bases from V and 4 bases from J, leaving 12 bases between. The CDR3 loop is CSASPLARETQYF. The CDR3 DNA sequence: TGCAGTGCTAGTCCTCTAGCGCGAGAGACCCAGTACTTC.

The chain is built from TRBV3-1 (or the pseudogene TRBV3-2) and TRBJ1-2, with D possibly being TRBD1 (5 bases). The CDR3 runs to 12 residues. V was shortened by 2 bases and J by 7 bases, with 8 bases between the two germline ends. Germline CDR1 LGHDT, CDR2 YNNKEL (reference sequence). CDR3 sequence: CASSQTGVGYTF. The CDR3 coding sequence is TGTGCCAGCAGCCAAACGGGGGTTGGCTACACCTTC.

The chain recombines TRBV7-8 with TRBJ1-2, with 7 bases that match TRBD1. Trimming removed 5 bases from V and 4 bases from J; junction bases left unmatched: 7. Germline loops: CDR1 SGHVS, CDR2 FQNEAQ. This CDR3 contains 14 residues. The CDR3 here is CASSTTGESYGYTF. Written as DNA, the CDR3 is TGTGCCAGCAGCACAACAGGGGAGAGCTATGGCTACACCTTC. Based on the CDR3 plus reference TRBV7-8 and TRBJ1-2, the full variable domain is GAGVSQSPRYKVAKRGQDVALRCDPISGHVSLFWYQQALGQGPEFLTYFQNEAQLDKSGLPSDRFFAERPEGSVSTLKIQRTQQEDSAVYLCASSTTGESYGYTFGSGTRLTVV.

The chain combines TRBV4-1 with TRBJ2-1; 7 bases are shared with TRBD1. This CDR3 has 17 residues. V shed 2 bases and J 0 bases; nucleotides not matched to a gene: 7. CDR1 and CDR2 from the germline V gene are MGHRA and YSYEKL. The CDR3 nucleotides read TGCGCCAGCAGCCAAACCTGGACAGGTAGCTCCTACAATGAGCAGTTCTTC. It yields the protein CASSQTWTGSSYNEQFF.

CDR3 loop: CAAISSGANVLTF. The DNA for the CDR3 is TGTGCCGCCATTAGCTCTGGGGCCAACGTCCTGACTTTC. The chain links TRBV27 to TRBJ2-6, with D hard to call. This CDR3 region has 13 residues. V lost 11 bases and J lost 0, with 8 bases in between. Germline CDR1 reads MNHEY; CDR2 reads SMNVEV (reference sequence).

The chain carries TRBV7-2 and TRBJ1-4; D is possibly TRBD1 (5 bases). This CDR3 is 14 amino acids long. Trimming stripped 4 bases from V and 7 bases from J, with 13 bases between. Germline V gene lookup returns CDR1 SGHTA and CDR2 FQGNSA. The CDR3, as DNA: TGTGCCAGCAGCTGGGGAGGGGAGGTTGAAAAACTGTTTTTT. Translation gives CASSWGGEVEKLFF.

The chain links TRBV29-1 to TRBJ2-5; perhaps TRBD1 as D (5 bases). Trimming removed 4 bases at V and 3 bases at J, with 9 bases between. This CDR3 is built from 12 residues. The germline V gene encodes CDR1 SQVTM and CDR2 ANQGSEA. The CDR3 nucleotides read TGCAGCGTTGGGGGCCAGAAAGAGACCCAGTACTTC. As protein: CSVGGQKETQYF.

The chain carries TRBV27 and TRBJ1-6, with D hard to call. Germline CDR1 MNHEY, CDR2 SMNVEV (reference sequence). There are 14 residues in the CDR3. The V and J ends lost 3 bases and 10 bases respectively, with 13 bases between them. This CDR3 is CASSLAPSNSPLHF. The CDR3 DNA sequence: TGTGCCAGCAGTTTGGCCCCGTCAAACTCACCCCTCCACTTT.

The J gene is TRBJ1-5, the V gene TRBV30; perhaps TRBD1 as D (5 bases). The CDR3 is made up of 14 amino acids. The V and J ends lost 4 bases and 4 bases respectively, with 14 bases between them. Germline V gives CDR1 GTSNPN, CDR2 SVGIG (reference sequence). The CDR3 here is CAWTQGLGNQPQHF. CDR3 coding DNA: TGTGCCTGGACCCAGGGTCTTGGGAATCAGCCCCAGCATTTT.

The chain carries TRBV5-4 and TRBJ1-4; TRBD1 matches 9 bases. Germline V lookup: CDR1 SGHNT, CDR2 YYREEE (reference sequence). The V gene end was trimmed by 4 bases and the J gene end by 4 bases; junction bases not matched to a gene: 5. CDR3 length: 15 residues. For the CDR3, the DNA is TGTGCCAGCAGCGGGGGGGGACAGGGTAATGAAAAACTGTTTTTT. Translated: CASSGGGQGNEKLFF.

As DNA, the CDR3 is TGTGCCAGCAGCTATTCAACAGATACGCAGTATTTT. It specifies CASSYSTDTQYF. The chain employs TRBV12-3 or TRBV12-4 and TRBJ2-3; D is unresolved. The V end was cut by 6 bases, the J end by 3 bases, with 7 bases between. There are 12 residues in the CDR3.

This clone showed up just once. The rearrangement links TRBV5-4 to TRBJ1-3; the D gene is possibly TRBD1 (6 bases). V lost 4 bases to trimming and J lost 0 bases, with 11 bases between them. The CDR3 is 15 amino acids. CDR1 and CDR2 (germline): SGHNT, YYREEE (reference sequence). The CDR3 spells CASSDGQRSGNTIYF. The CDR3 DNA follows: TGTGCCAGCAGCGACGGACAGCGCTCTGGAAACACCATATATTTT.

The rearrangement uses TRBV30 and TRBJ2-7, with 13 bases identical to TRBD2. The CDR3 loop spans 18 amino acids. Germline CDR1 and CDR2: GTSNPN and SVGIG (reference sequence). V shed 0 bases and J 5 bases; nucleotides not matched to a gene: 13. The CDR3 DNA sequence: TGTGCCTGGAGTGTACTACGTGCCACTAGCGGGAGGGTCCACGAGCAGTACTTC. It translates to CAWSVLRATSGRVHEQYF.

The J gene is TRBJ2-2, the V gene TRBV10-3; D perhaps matches TRBD2 (5 bases). Deletions cut 8 bases from V and 3 bases from J, with 13 bases between. The CDR3 contains 14 residues. Germline CDR1 is ENHRY and CDR2 is SYGVKD. The CDR3 sequence: CAISPAVDTGELFF. The CDR3, as DNA: TGTGCCATCTCCCCAGCGGTTGACACCGGGGAGCTGTTTTTT.

This clone came up a few times. This chain links TRBV6-5 with TRBJ2-7; no clear D. This CDR3 has 14 residues. Germline CDR1 and CDR2: MNHEY and SVGAGI. Trimming shortened V by 5 bases and J by 2 bases, and 13 bases separated the two germline ends. The chain's CDR3 is CASSTHLPPYEQYF. The DNA of the CDR3 is TGTGCCAGCAGTACTCACCTCCCCCCCTACGAGCAGTACTTC.

This sequence joins TRBV4-2 and TRBJ2-2, with 10 nucleotides matching TRBD2. V lost 4 bases, J lost 5 bases, and 4 bases stayed unmatched. CDR1 and CDR2 from the germline V gene are LGHNA and YNFKEQ. The CDR3 loop spans 15 amino acids. DNA for the CDR3: TGTGCCAGCAGCCTGGGACTAGCGCAGACCGGGGAGCTGTTTTTT. Protein sequence: CASSLGLAQTGELFF.

This chain uses TRBV11-2 with TRBJ1-4, with D unclear. Trimming removed 1 base from V and 7 bases from J, with 7 bases in between. Germline V gene lookup returns CDR1 SGHAT and CDR2 FQNNGV. The CDR3 length is 13 residues. CDR3 DNA sequence: TGTGCCAGCAGCTTAGGGGCGTCTGAAAAACTGTTTTTT. Protein sequence: CASSLGASEKLFF.

This clone was counted a few times. The chain is built from TRBV5-6 and TRBJ2-7; possibly TRBD2 for D (5 bases). The length of the CDR3 is 15 residues. Trimming stripped 0 bases from V and 0 bases from J, with 10 bases between. CDR1 and CDR2 (germline): SGHDT, YYEEEE. CDR3 sequence (DNA): TGTGCCAGCAGCTTGGCCGGGGTCAGCTCCTACGAGCAGTACTTC. As protein: CASSLAGVSSYEQYF.

The chain links TRBV28 to TRBJ1-5; possibly TRBD1 for D (5 bases). Germline V gene lookup returns CDR1 MDHEN and CDR2 SYDVKM. V dropped 9 bases and J dropped 4 bases, with 10 bases sitting between them. CDR3 length: 12 amino acids. The CDR3 protein is CASLAGNQPQHF. CDR3 nucleotides: TGTGCCAGTCTGGCAGGGAATCAGCCCCAGCATTTT.

The V gene is TRBV11-2, the J gene TRBJ2-5; D is possibly TRBD2 (7 bases). CDR3 length: 14 amino acids. V lost 3 bases, J lost 8 bases, and 16 bases lay in between. Germline V CDR1 and CDR2: SGHAT, FQNNGV. The CDR3 loop is CASSFGGHQRTQYF. CDR3 DNA: TGTGCCAGCAGCTTCGGGGGGCACCAGAGAACCCAGTACTTC.

The rearrangement uses TRBV5-4 and TRBJ2-1; TRBD1 matches 8 bases. The CDR3 covers 16 residues. The V and J ends lost 3 bases and 0 bases, in that order; junction bases with no gene match: 5. Germline loops: CDR1 SGHNT, CDR2 YYREEE (reference sequence). CDR3 sequence: CASSWDRSSSYNEQFF. DNA of the CDR3: TGTGCCAGCAGCTGGGACAGGAGTAGCTCCTACAATGAGCAGTTCTTC.

This clone appeared a few times. CDR3 loop: CASSGIAGAYTGELFF. The CDR3 nucleotides read TGTGCCAGCAGCGGGATAGCGGGAGCTTACACCGGGGAGCTGTTTTTT. J is TRBJ2-2 and V is TRBV2; 9 bases align to TRBD2. The germline gives CDR1 SNHLY, CDR2 FYNNEI. The CDR3 runs 16 residues. Trimming took 6 bases from V and 3 from J; bases not matched to a gene: 8.

The chain couples TRBV28 to TRBJ2-1; no clear D gene. The CDR3 runs to 16 residues. Trimming removed 5 bases from V and 0 bases from J, with 14 bases in between. The germline gives CDR1 MDHEN, CDR2 SYDVKM. DNA of the CDR3: TGTGCCAGCAGTGAGAACCGGGTTTACTCCTACAATGAGCAGTTCTTC. Translation gives CASSENRVYSYNEQFF.

This clone was observed once. The chain has TRBV25-1 and TRBJ1-5; TRBD1 is a possible D gene (5 bases). Looked up from germline, CDR1 is MGHDK and CDR2 is SYGVNS. CDR3 size: 12 residues. Trimming removed 11 bases at V and 2 bases at J, with 10 bases between. In DNA, the CDR3 is TGTGCCTCCTCGGGGGGCAATCAGCCCCAGCATTTT. This codes for CASSGGNQPQHF.

The V and J genes are TRBV6-2 or TRBV6-3 and TRBJ2-7, with 9 positions matching TRBD2. This CDR3 contains 18 residues. The trim removed 0 bases at V and 3 bases at J, leaving 12 bases unmatched. Germline V gene lookup returns CDR1 MNHEY and CDR2 SVGEGT. The CDR3 nucleotides are TGTGCCAGCAGTTACTCTTCGGTGGGGCTAGCGGGGAGCTACGAGCAGTACTTC. Its protein product is CASSYSSVGLAGSYEQYF.

This rearrangement joins TRBV18 to TRBJ1-6, with TRBD1 matching over 11 bases. Trimming took 6 bases from V and 6 from J; bases not matched to a gene: 4. CDR1 is KGHSH and CDR2 is LQKENI in the germline V gene. This CDR3 spans 15 amino acids. CDR3 DNA: TGTGCCAGCTCCCGGGACAGGGGGGGTAATTCACCCCTCCACTTT. Translating it yields CASSRDRGGNSPLHF.

This clone was seen a handful of times. Here the CDR3 reads CAWRTVFMNTEAFF. The DNA for the CDR3 is TGTGCCTGGAGGACAGTTTTCATGAACACTGAAGCTTTCTTT. The chain joins TRBV30 to TRBJ1-1; tentatively, D is TRBD1 (5 bases). The CDR3 is 14 residues long. V gave up 3 bases and J gave up 0 bases, with 11 bases separating them. Per germline, CDR1 GTSNPN and CDR2 SVGIG (reference sequence).

The chain employs TRBV21-1 and TRBJ2-1; the tabulated D call, TRBD2, remains unverified against the DNA. TRBV21-1 corresponds to a pseudogene. CDR3 length: 14 residues. The CDR3 DNA reads TGTGCCAGCATCCGGGGGGCTACCTACAATGAGCAGTTCTTC. It codes for CASIRGATYNEQFF.

The genes are TRBV7-9 and TRBJ1-2; no reliable D call. Germline V gene data show CDR1 as SEHNR and CDR2 as FQNEAQ (reference sequence). There are 16 residues in the CDR3. Trimming cost V 5 bases and J 5 bases, with 21 bases left between them. CDR3 loop: CASSPSVRVGSYGYTF. The DNA for the CDR3 is TGTGCCAGCAGCCCCAGCGTGAGGGTGGGGTCTTATGGCTACACCTTC.

This clone occurred once. The chain couples TRBV5-4 to TRBJ2-2, with TRBD2 matching 8 bases. With 4 bases clipped from V and 5 bases from J, the junction kept 10 bases outside the gene matches. CDR3 length equals 16 residues. Germline V gene lookup returns CDR1 SGHNT and CDR2 YYREEE (reference sequence). DNA of the CDR3: TGTGCCAGCAGCCACGGGGGGGGCCATACTACCGGGGAGCTGTTTTTT. Its protein product is CASSHGGGHTTGELFF.